This T cell receptor beta chain was retrieved from a study of cytomegalovirus exposure and HLA in healthy donors. About this clone itself: Its antigen remains unidentified. This sample includes further DNA sequences coding for the same CDR3.

The CDR3 is 15 amino acids. The germline V gene encodes CDR1 GTSNPN and CDR2 SVGIG (reference sequence). V shed 0 bases and J shed 5 bases, with 17 bases lying between them. The PCR contained 60 Vbeta and 13 Jbeta primers. Here immunoSEQ multiplex PCR was the method, and the copy in TCRdb shows in-frame clones only, minus some. The data contain some 150,000 clones, about 62% of them singletons. Overall study findings and caveats: Cytomegalovirus association was listed for 170 or so TCR beta chains. Productive status was seen about 90% or about 30% of the time for most TCR beta V segments in an earlier analysis.

The TCR was taken from a man aged 40-55 years in good health and CMV-seronegative. The chain is built from TRBV30 and TRBJ2-7; D is possibly TRBD1 (6 bases). The sample comprised PBMCs. CDR3: CAWSVGQPLADEQYF. CDR3 DNA: TGTGCCTGGAGTGTAGGACAGCCCCTTGCAGACGAGCAGTACTTC.